The next 27 T cell receptor beta chains were all read from a single sample in a study of PD-1 blockade in mismatch repair-deficient tumors. TCRdb's table, derived via immunoSEQ multiplex PCR, lists solely in-frame clones and lacks some. This table holds more than 13,000 clones, 85% to 90% found once. Time point of the sample: identical approximately ten-day culture without peptide (control). The antigens these receptors bind are not known. The specimen was cells cultured in vitro, collected from a patient treated with pembrolizumab. The receptor source for this set is an adult with mismatch repair-deficient cancer.

This sequence joins TRBV9 and TRBJ2-6; D gene uncertain. Germline V CDR1 and CDR2: SGDLS, YYNGEE. V lost 4 bases to trimming and J lost 0 bases, with 14 bases between them. This CDR3 region has 17 residues. CDR3 sequence reads: CASSPIGESSGANVLTF. CDR3 coding DNA: TGTGCCAGCAGCCCCATCGGCGAGAGCTCTGGGGCCAACGTCCTGACTTTC.

The chain is built from TRBV5-6 and TRBJ2-7; D not certain. Trimming removed 0 bases from V and 3 bases from J, with 10 bases in between. The CDR3 is made up of 14 amino acids. Per germline, CDR1 SGHDT and CDR2 YYEEEE. CDR3 nucleotides: TGTGCCAGCAGCTTGGGGGGATTTCGCTACGAGCAGTACTTC. As protein: CASSLGGFRYEQYF.

V usage is TRBV27 and J usage is TRBJ2-7; 8 bases agree with TRBD1. Germline V lookup: CDR1 MNHEY, CDR2 SMNVEV (reference sequence). The CDR3 sequence is 13 residues long. With 4 bases clipped from V and 4 bases from J, the junction kept 3 bases outside the gene matches. The CDR3 DNA sequence: TGTGCCAGCAGTTGGGACAGGTCTTACGAGCAGTACTTC. It codes for CASSWDRSYEQYF.

The chain combines TRBV28 with TRBJ2-6; 8 bases are shared with TRBD1. Unmatched junction bases numbered 6, after V lost 7 bases and J lost 4 bases. The CDR3 totals 15 residues. Germline lookup yields CDR1 MDHEN and CDR2 SYDVKM. CDR3 protein: CASNRQGYGANVLTF. In DNA, the CDR3 is TGTGCCAGCAATCGACAGGGGTACGGGGCCAACGTCCTGACTTTC.

The chain links TRBV11-2 to TRBJ1-1; D is uncertain. From germline, CDR1 is SGHAT and CDR2 FQNNGV. The CDR3 has 14 amino acids. The germline V and J ends were trimmed by 1 base and 2 bases, with 8 bases remaining between them. CDR3 residues: CASSLGGFNTEAFF. The CDR3, as DNA: TGTGCCAGCAGCTTAGGAGGGTTCAACACTGAAGCTTTCTTT. Using reference TRBV11-2 and TRBJ1-1 for the parts outside the CDR3, the full variable domain is EAGVAQSPRYKIIEKRQSVAFWCNPISGHATLYWYQQILGQGPKLLIQFQNNGVVDDSQLPKDRFSAERLKGVDSTLKIQPAKLEDSAVYLCASSLGGFNTEAFFGQGTRLTVV.

This chain links TRBV11-3 with TRBJ2-7, with 16 bases matching TRBD2. After removal of 5 bases from V and 2 bases from J, the junction contained 9 bases not matched to a gene. The CDR3 consists of 18 residues. Germline V lookup: CDR1 SGHNT, CDR2 YENEEA. DNA for the CDR3: TGTGCCAGCAGCCCTCCGGGACTAGCGGGAGGGCCTACCTACGAGCAGTACTTC. Residues: CASSPPGLAGGPTYEQYF.

This chain uses TRBV5-1 with TRBJ2-1; 11 bases agree with TRBD2. The CDR3 extends over 16 amino acids. The ends lost 3 bases at V and 7 bases at J; junction bases unmatched: 9. In germline, CDR1 is SGHRS, CDR2 YFSETQ. The CDR3 loop reads CASSSQVAGGLNEQFF. Here the CDR3 DNA reads TGCGCCAGCAGCTCCCAGGTAGCGGGAGGGCTAAATGAGCAGTTCTTC.

This rearrangement joins TRBV28 to TRBJ2-7, with D unclear. Per the germline V gene, CDR1 is MDHEN and CDR2 is SYDVKM. Trimming took 2 bases from V and 0 from J, leaving 11 bases between them. The CDR3 has 15 residues. In nucleotides, the CDR3 is TGTGCCAGCAGTTTAAGGTGGCGGAACTCCTACGAGCAGTACTTC. Translation gives CASSLRWRNSYEQYF.

The V call is TRBV7-9, the J call TRBJ2-1; D gene ambiguous. The CDR3 runs to 13 residues. Per the germline V gene, CDR1 is SEHNR and CDR2 is FQNEAQ (reference sequence). Trimming took 1 base from V and 7 from J, leaving 8 bases between them. CDR3 loop: CASSLDLRNEQFF. The CDR3 DNA reads TGTGCCAGCAGCTTAGATCTGCGTAATGAGCAGTTCTTC.

The chain recombines TRBV27 with TRBJ2-1, with 11 bases matching TRBD2. The CDR3 spans 15 residues. Trimming at V came to 5 bases and at J to 9 bases, leaving 9 bases not matched to a gene. CDR1 MNHEY and CDR2 SMNVEV come from the germline V gene (reference sequence). The CDR3 spells CASSILAGERAEQFF. CDR3 bases: TGTGCCAGCAGTATACTAGCGGGAGAAAGGGCTGAGCAGTTCTTC.

The chain combines TRBV6-1 with TRBJ2-5; 7 bases align to TRBD1. The germline V gene has CDR1 MNHNS and CDR2 SASEGT. J gave up 5 bases and V 6 bases, and 9 bases lay outside the gene matches. This CDR3 comprises 14 residues. CDR3 DNA: TGTGCCAGCAGCCGCGACAGGGCCGTTGAGACCCAGTACTTC. It translates to CASSRDRAVETQYF.

V usage is TRBV13 and J usage is TRBJ2-7, with no clear D. From germline, CDR1 is PRHDT and CDR2 FYEKMQ (reference sequence). V dropped 4 bases and J dropped 4 bases, with 11 bases sitting between them. The CDR3 contains 13 residues. The CDR3 sequence is CASSSPDGYEQYF. DNA for the CDR3: TGTGCCAGCAGCTCCCCCGACGGATACGAGCAGTACTTC. The variable domain in full, with the rest retrieved from reference TRBV13 and TRBJ2-7, is AAGVIQSPRHLIKEKRETATLKCYPIPRHDTVYWYQQGPGQDPQFLISFYEKMQSDKGSIPDRFSAQQFSDYHSELNMSSLELGDSALYFCASSSPDGYEQYFGPGTRLTVT.

This clone showed up just a few times. V gene TRBV14 combines with J gene TRBJ1-1; D possibly corresponds to TRBD1 (5 bases). The CDR3 contains 13 residues. Trimming stripped 4 bases from V and 0 bases from J, with 6 bases between. CDR1 is SGHDN, CDR2 FVKESK, per germline. CDR3 in amino acids: CASSRTMNTEAFF. The CDR3 coding sequence is TGTGCCAGCAGCCGGACAATGAACACTGAAGCTTTCTTT.

The V and J genes are TRBV7-9 and TRBJ2-2; D is undetermined. CDR3 length: 19 residues. CDR1 and CDR2 from the germline V gene are SEHNR and FQNEAQ (reference sequence). Trimming removed 2 bases from V and 4 bases from J, with 23 bases in between. The CDR3 DNA reads TGTGCCAGCAGCTTATGGACCGGGCCCCCCTCGGGCCGCACCGGGGAGCTGTTTTTT. Its protein is CASSLWTGPPSGRTGELFF.

V and J are TRBV5-8 and TRBJ2-1; a weak D match, TRBD1 (6 bases). The germline V and J ends were trimmed by 4 bases and 5 bases, with 13 bases remaining between them. Per germline, CDR1 SGHTS and CDR2 YDEGEE. The CDR3 is 14 amino acids. The CDR3 DNA reads TGTGCCAGCAGCACCCCCACAGGGAACAATGAGCAGTTCTTC. Translating gives CASSTPTGNNEQFF.

This clone has more than one count but fewer than ten. The CDR3 loop is CASRGRLQGIVYGYTF. DNA of the CDR3: TGCGCCAGCAGGGGAAGGTTACAGGGGATCGTCTATGGCTACACCTTC. The V and J genes are TRBV4-1 and TRBJ1-2, with 7 bases aligning to TRBD1. Germline-derived CDR1 and CDR2 are MGHRA and YSYEKL. The CDR3 loop spans 16 amino acids. The V gene end was trimmed by 6 bases and the J gene end by 4 bases; junction bases not matched to a gene: 14.

The J gene is TRBJ2-7, the V gene TRBV11-2, with TRBD2 matching 11 bases. Germline V gives CDR1 SGHAT, CDR2 FQNNGV. Unmatched junction bases numbered 13, after V lost 1 base and J lost 5 bases. CDR3 length: 18 residues. This CDR3 is CASSLVIRLAGGGNEQYF. CDR3 DNA: TGTGCCAGCAGCTTAGTAATTCGGCTAGCGGGAGGCGGAAACGAGCAGTACTTC.

This rearrangement joins TRBV29-1 to TRBJ1-2; D is uncertain. Germline-derived CDR1 and CDR2 are SQVTM and ANQGSEA. The CDR3 runs 11 residues. The ends were cut back, 5 bases at V and 4 bases at J, with 8 bases in the middle. CDR3 sequence: CSVTASYGYTF. The CDR3 bases are TGCAGCGTTACAGCATCCTATGGCTACACCTTC.

The chain couples TRBV13 to TRBJ2-4; TRBD2 matches at 10 bases. Trimming at V came to 1 base and at J to 3 bases, leaving 6 bases not matched to a gene. The CDR3 runs 17 residues. The germline V gene has CDR1 PRHDT and CDR2 FYEKMQ (reference sequence). CDR3 sequence: CASSLVTSGNDKNIQYF. In nucleotides, the CDR3 is TGTGCCAGCAGCTTAGTCACTAGCGGGAACGACAAAAACATTCAGTACTTC.

J is TRBJ2-7 and V is TRBV6-5; TRBD2 matches 8 bases. The CDR3 is 15 residues long. CDR1 and CDR2 from the germline V gene are MNHEY and SVGAGI. V lost 5 bases and J lost 1; bases outside the gene matches: 7. The CDR3 loop is CASSIGGGKSYEQYF. The CDR3 DNA sequence: TGTGCCAGCAGTATCGGGGGGGGGAAATCCTACGAGCAGTACTTC.

The gene calls are TRBV19 and TRBJ2-5; 7 bases are a match to TRBD2. The J segment lost 3 bases and the V segment lost 0 bases, leaving 7 bases of the junction unmatched. The CDR3 contains 16 residues. From germline, CDR1 is LNHDA and CDR2 SQIVND (reference sequence). CDR3 amino acids: CASSIDLGGSEETQYF. Written as DNA, the CDR3 is TGTGCCAGTAGTATAGATCTGGGGGGGAGTGAAGAGACCCAGTACTTC.

This chain connects TRBV2 to TRBJ1-2, with 7 bases lining up with TRBD1. This CDR3 has 14 residues. Germline lookup yields CDR1 SNHLY and CDR2 FYNNEI. J was trimmed by 6 bases and V by 5 bases; bases with no gene match: 9. CDR3 protein: CASSFEGARNGYTF. CDR3 coding DNA: TGTGCCAGCAGTTTCGAGGGGGCGCGGAATGGCTACACCTTC.

CDR3: CASSSGLDGPYEQYF. CDR3 coding DNA: TGTGCCAGCAGTTCGGGACTCGACGGCCCTTACGAGCAGTACTTC. The chain is built from TRBV27 and TRBJ2-7, with TRBD2 as a possible D gene (6 bases). The CDR3 covers 15 residues. The V end was cut by 4 bases, the J end by 4 bases, with 17 bases between. Germline V CDR1 and CDR2: MNHEY, SMNVEV (reference sequence).

This clone was detected once. CDR3 nucleotide sequence: TGTGCCAGCAGCTTGGACCAACAGGGAGTGAGAAGCAATCAGCCCCAGCATTTT. This gives the protein CASSLDQQGVRSNQPQHF. V usage is TRBV5-4 and J usage is TRBJ1-5, with D perhaps TRBD1 (6 bases). CDR1 is SGHNT, CDR2 YYREEE, per germline (reference sequence). Trimming stripped 0 bases from V and 1 base from J, with 17 bases between. This CDR3 contains 18 residues. Full variable domain (rest looked up from reference TRBV5-4 and TRBJ1-5): ETGVTQSPTHLIKTRGQQVTLRCSSQSGHNTVSWYQQALGQGPQFIFQYYREEENGRGNFPPRFSGLQFPNYSSELNVNALELDDSALYLCASSLDQQGVRSNQPQHFGDGTRLSIL.

J is TRBJ2-1 and V is TRBV28; 10 bases line up with TRBD2. V was clipped by 2 bases and J by 7 bases; unmatched bases: 11. The CDR3 contains 17 residues. The V gene's germline CDR1 is MDHEN and CDR2 SYDVKM. CDR3 nucleotide sequence: TGTGCCAGCAGTTTAACTAGCGGGATTCTCGAGGGGAATGAGCAGTTCTTC. This sequence encodes CASSLTSGILEGNEQFF.

The CDR3 spells CASSGGLVNEQFF. The CDR3 DNA follows: TGCGCCAGCAGTGGAGGACTCGTAAATGAGCAGTTCTTC. The chain has TRBV10-1 and TRBJ2-1; maybe TRBD2 (5 bases). V lost 4 bases and J lost 7, with 11 bases in between. CDR1 and CDR2 from the germline V gene are WNHNN and SYGVQD (reference sequence). This CDR3 contains 13 residues.

The chain uses TRBV28 and TRBJ2-3, with D possibly TRBD2 on 5 matching bases. The germline V gene encodes CDR1 MDHEN and CDR2 SYDVKM. V lost 2 bases and J lost 0, with 9 bases in between. The CDR3 spans 15 residues. The CDR3 DNA follows: TGTGCCAGCAGTTTAAGAGGACTTAGCACAGATACGCAGTATTTT. Translating it yields CASSLRGLSTDTQYF.